Each of the 8 T cell receptor beta chains below was sequenced from the same sample in a study of cytotoxic CD8 clonotypes in ibrutinib-treated CLL. Profiled with immunoSEQ multiplex PCR; TCRdb holds only in-frame clones, not every one. The table records about 310,000 clones, around four fifths of them present only once. The input for sequencing was PBMCs, taken before ibrutinib treatment. Source of these receptors: a human donor with chronic lymphocytic leukemia.

The chain recombines TRBV6-5 with TRBJ2-4, with D possibly TRBD1 on 7 matching bases. The CDR3 has 14 residues. The V end was cut by 3 bases, the J end by 8 bases, with 14 bases between. Germline V gives CDR1 MNHEY, CDR2 SVGAGI. CDR3 loop: CASSYRTGGDIQYF. The CDR3 nucleotides read TGTGCCAGCAGTTATAGGACAGGAGGGGACATTCAGTACTTC.

The V call is TRBV7-4, the J call TRBJ1-1; 9 bases are shared with TRBD1. With V trimmed by 5 bases and J by 4 bases, 8 bases remained unmatched. This CDR3 contains 15 residues. Germline values: CDR1 SGHVT, CDR2 SQSDAQ. DNA for the CDR3: TGTGCCAGCAGCCGACCGGGACAGGGAGTCACTGAAGCTTTCTTT. It translates to CASSRPGQGVTEAFF.

This rearrangement joins TRBV6-5 to TRBJ2-7; 7 bases fit TRBD2. Germline loops: CDR1 MNHEY, CDR2 SVGAGI. This CDR3 has 15 amino acids. Germline trimming cut 6 bases from V and 3 bases from J; bases unmatched to any gene: 11. The CDR3 bases are TGTGCCAGCAGGAGAGCGGGACTTATGATCTACGAGCAGTACTTC. Its protein is CASRRAGLMIYEQYF.

V usage is TRBV6-4 and J usage is TRBJ2-5; D gene ambiguous. Trimming left V 5 bases short and J 1 base short, with 8 bases between. This CDR3 comprises 13 residues. Germline V CDR1 and CDR2: MRHNA, SNTAGT. The CDR3 sequence: CASSLNIQETQYF. CDR3 coding DNA: TGTGCCAGCAGTCTTAACATCCAAGAGACCCAGTACTTC.

The chain employs TRBV19 and TRBJ1-1, with TRBD1 identical over 8 bases. The CDR3 runs to 14 residues. Unmatched junction bases numbered 1, after V lost 3 bases and J lost 1 base. Germline V CDR1 and CDR2: LNHDA, SQIVND (reference sequence). CDR3 nucleotide sequence: TGTGCCAGTAGTATTCAGGGGGCGAACACTGAAGCTTTCTTT. Its protein product is CASSIQGANTEAFF.

The J gene is TRBJ1-2, the V gene TRBV5-1; D is uncertain. V was shortened by 1 base and J by 4 bases, with 5 bases between the two germline ends. The germline gives CDR1 SGHRS, CDR2 YFSETQ. The CDR3 is 12 amino acids. The CDR3 spells CASSLWSYGYTF. The CDR3 nucleotides read TGCGCCAGCAGCTTGTGGAGCTATGGCTACACCTTC.

V usage is TRBV28 and J usage is TRBJ1-2, with D perhaps matching TRBD1 (5 bases). The V gene's germline CDR1 is MDHEN and CDR2 SYDVKM. The germline V and J ends were trimmed by 3 bases and 4 bases, with 9 bases remaining between them. The CDR3 totals 13 residues. The CDR3 DNA reads as TGTGCCAGCAGTTTTAGGGGCGGCTATGGCTACACCTTC. Translation gives CASSFRGGYGYTF.

V usage is TRBV2 and J usage is TRBJ2-7; unclear D gene. This CDR3 has 12 residues. V lost 3 bases to trimming and J lost 7 bases, with 10 bases between them. Germline V lookup: CDR1 SNHLY, CDR2 FYNNEI. The CDR3 sequence: CASSDRAPEQYF. The CDR3 nucleotides read TGTGCCAGCAGTGACCGGGCCCCAGAGCAGTACTTC. Drawing the rest from reference TRBV2 and TRBJ2-7, the complete variable domain is EPEVTQTPSHQVTQMGQEVILRCVPISNHLYFYWYRQILGQKVEFLVSFYNNEISEKSEIFDDQFSVERPDGSNFTLKIRSTKLEDSAMYFCASSDRAPEQYFGPGTRLTVT.